The entry that follows covers one T cell receptor (beta chain) sequence. Antigen: not known. These data are taken from a study of molecular identifiers for immune sequencing clone quantification. Overall study: Sequencing covered four of five parts into which replicate RNA from around 20,000 or 100,000 naive CD8 cells was split.

Notes on the study in general: Whereas clones above 20 RNA copies held under 1% of naive-cell molecules, they held over 98% of effector molecules.

Methods described previously were used for bulk TCR libraries, and listed TCR primers were applied. From the PCR reads, TCRdb called clonotypes with MiXCR, one entry per CDR3 protein. The sample records 400,000 to 600,000 distinct CDR3 sequences, about a fifth being singletons. Based on a CD8+CD4-CCR7+CD45RA+ profile, naive CD8 T cells were sorted. CDR3 length: 17 residues. Germline CDR1 LGHDT, CDR2 YNNKEL (reference sequence). Germline trimming cut 0 bases from V and 5 bases from J; bases unmatched to any gene: 9. The clonotype was recovered from a human donor in good health. Some libraries in this study had Jurkat cell RNA spiked in. The sample was naive CD8+ T cells from blood, with Jurkat cell RNA spiked in. The sample's subset: FACS-sorted CD8+CD4-CCR7+CD45RA+ naive T cells. This chain joins TRBV3-1 and TRBJ2-1; the match to TRBD1 covers 8 bases. The CDR3 DNA reads as TGTGCCAGCAGCCAAGACCTTCGGCAGGGGGCCCACAATGAGCAGTTCTTC. Protein sequence: CASSQDLRQGAHNEQFF.